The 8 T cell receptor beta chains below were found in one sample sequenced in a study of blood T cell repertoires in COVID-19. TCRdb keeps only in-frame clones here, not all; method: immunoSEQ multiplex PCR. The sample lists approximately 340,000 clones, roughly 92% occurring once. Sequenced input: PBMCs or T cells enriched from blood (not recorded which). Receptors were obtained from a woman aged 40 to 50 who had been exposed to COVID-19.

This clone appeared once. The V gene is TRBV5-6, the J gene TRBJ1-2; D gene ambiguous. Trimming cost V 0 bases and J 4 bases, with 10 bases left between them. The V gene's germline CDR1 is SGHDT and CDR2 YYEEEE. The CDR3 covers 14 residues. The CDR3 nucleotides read TGTGCCAGCAGCTTGGAGTCCAGTCTCTATGGCTACACCTTC. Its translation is CASSLESSLYGYTF.

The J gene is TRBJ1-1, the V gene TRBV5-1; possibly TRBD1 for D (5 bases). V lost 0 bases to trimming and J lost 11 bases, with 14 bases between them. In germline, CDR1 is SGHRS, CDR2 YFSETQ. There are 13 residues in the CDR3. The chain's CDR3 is CASSLGSGEEAFF. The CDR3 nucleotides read TGCGCCAGCAGCTTGGGTTCGGGGGAGGAGGCTTTCTTT.

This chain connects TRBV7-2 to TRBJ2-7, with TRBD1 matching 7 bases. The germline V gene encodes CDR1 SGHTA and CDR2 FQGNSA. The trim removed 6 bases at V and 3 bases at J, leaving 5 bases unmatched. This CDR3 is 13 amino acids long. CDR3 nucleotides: TGTGCCAGCAGTAAGACAGGGATCTACGAGCAGTACTTC. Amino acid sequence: CASSKTGIYEQYF.

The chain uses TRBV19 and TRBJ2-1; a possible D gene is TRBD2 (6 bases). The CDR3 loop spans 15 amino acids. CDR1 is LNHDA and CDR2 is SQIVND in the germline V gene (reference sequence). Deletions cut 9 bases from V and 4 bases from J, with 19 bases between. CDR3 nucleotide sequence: TGTGCCAGCCTTGTATCCGGGACTTCTTACAATGAGCAGTTCTTC. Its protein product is CASLVSGTSYNEQFF.

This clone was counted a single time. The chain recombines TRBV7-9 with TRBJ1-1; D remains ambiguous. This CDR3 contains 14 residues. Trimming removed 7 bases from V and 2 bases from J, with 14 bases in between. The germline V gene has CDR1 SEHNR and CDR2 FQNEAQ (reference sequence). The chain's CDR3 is CASKGSGSNTEAFF. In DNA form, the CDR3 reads TGTGCCAGCAAGGGCAGCGGGTCCAACACTGAAGCTTTCTTT.

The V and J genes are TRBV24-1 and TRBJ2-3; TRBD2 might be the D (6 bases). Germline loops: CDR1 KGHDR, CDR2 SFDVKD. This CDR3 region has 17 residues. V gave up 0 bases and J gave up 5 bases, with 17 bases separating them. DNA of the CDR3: TGTGCCACCAGTGATTTGCATAGCGGAGGGGACCGAGATACGCAGTATTTT. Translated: CATSDLHSGGDRDTQYF.

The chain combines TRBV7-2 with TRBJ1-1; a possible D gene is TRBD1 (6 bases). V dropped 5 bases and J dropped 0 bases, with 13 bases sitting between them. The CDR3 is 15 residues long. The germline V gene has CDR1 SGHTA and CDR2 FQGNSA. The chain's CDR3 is CASSLTGNMNTEAFF. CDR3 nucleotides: TGTGCCAGCAGCCTGACAGGAAACATGAACACTGAAGCTTTCTTT.

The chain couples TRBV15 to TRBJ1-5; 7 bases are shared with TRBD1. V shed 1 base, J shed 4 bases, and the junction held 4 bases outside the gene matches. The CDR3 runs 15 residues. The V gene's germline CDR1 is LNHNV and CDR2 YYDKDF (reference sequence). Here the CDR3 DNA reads TGTGCCACCAGCAGAGCCCCGACAGGGAATCAGCCCCAGCATTTT. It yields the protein CATSRAPTGNQPQHF.